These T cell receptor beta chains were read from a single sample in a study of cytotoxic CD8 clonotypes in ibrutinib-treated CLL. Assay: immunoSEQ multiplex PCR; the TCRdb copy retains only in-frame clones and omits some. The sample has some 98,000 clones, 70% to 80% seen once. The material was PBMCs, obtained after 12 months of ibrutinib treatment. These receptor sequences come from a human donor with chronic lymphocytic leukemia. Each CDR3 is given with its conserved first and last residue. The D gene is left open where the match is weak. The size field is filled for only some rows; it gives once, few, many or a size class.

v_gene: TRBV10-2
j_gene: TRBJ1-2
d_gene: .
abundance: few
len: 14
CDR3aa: CASSDRGDYNGYTF
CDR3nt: TGCGCCAGCAGTGATAGGGGGGACTACAATGGCTACACCTTC

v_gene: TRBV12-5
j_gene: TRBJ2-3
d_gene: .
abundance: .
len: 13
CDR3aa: CASANERGDTQYF
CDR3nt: TGTGCTAGTGCCAATGAGAGGGGAGATACGCAGTATTTT

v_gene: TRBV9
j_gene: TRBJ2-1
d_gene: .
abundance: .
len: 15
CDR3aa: CASSVSGSSYNEQFF
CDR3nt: TGTGCCAGCAGCGTATCCGGCAGCTCCTACAATGAGCAGTTCTTC

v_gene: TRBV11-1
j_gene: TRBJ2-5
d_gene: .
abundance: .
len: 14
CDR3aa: CASSSGTGQETQYF
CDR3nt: TGTGCCAGCAGCTCCGGGACTGGCCAAGAGACCCAGTACTTC

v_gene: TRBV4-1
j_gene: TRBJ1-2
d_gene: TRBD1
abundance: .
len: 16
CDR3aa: CASSQTWTGDNYGYTF
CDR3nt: TGCGCCAGCAGCCAGACGTGGACAGGGGATAACTATGGCTACACCTTC

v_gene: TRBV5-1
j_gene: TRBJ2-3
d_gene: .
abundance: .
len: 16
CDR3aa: CASSFVAVPSTDTQYF
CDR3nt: TGCGCCAGCAGCTTCGTAGCAGTCCCTAGCACAGATACGCAGTATTTT

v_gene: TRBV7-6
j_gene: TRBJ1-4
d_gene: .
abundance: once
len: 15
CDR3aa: CASSSGDSGNEKLFF
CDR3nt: TGTGCCAGCAGCTCTGGAGACAGCGGTAATGAAAAACTGTTTTTT

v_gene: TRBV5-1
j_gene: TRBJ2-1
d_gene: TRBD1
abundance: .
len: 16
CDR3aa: CASSLPGQGAYNEQFF
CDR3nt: TGCGCCAGCAGCTTGCCGGGACAGGGGGCCTACAATGAGCAGTTCTTC

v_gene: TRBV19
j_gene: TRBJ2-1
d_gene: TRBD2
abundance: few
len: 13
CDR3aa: CASGTSSYNEQFF
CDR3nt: TGTGCCAGTGGGACTAGTTCCTACAATGAGCAGTTCTTC

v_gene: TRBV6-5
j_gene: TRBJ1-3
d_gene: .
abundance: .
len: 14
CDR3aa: CASSYLTYRNTIYF
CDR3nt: TGTGCCAGCAGTTACTTGACATATAGAAACACCATATATTTT

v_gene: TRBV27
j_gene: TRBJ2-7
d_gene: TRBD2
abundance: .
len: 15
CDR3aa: CASSSGTSAPYEQYF
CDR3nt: TGTGCCAGCAGCTCCGGGACTAGCGCTCCCTACGAGCAGTACTTC

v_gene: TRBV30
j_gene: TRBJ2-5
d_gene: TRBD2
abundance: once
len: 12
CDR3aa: CAWTSGQETQYF
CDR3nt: TGTGCCTGGACTAGCGGACAAGAGACCCAGTACTTC

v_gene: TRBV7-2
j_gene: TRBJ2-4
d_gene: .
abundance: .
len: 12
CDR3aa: CASSLEVGIQYF
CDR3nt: TGTGCCAGCAGCTTAGAAGTGGGCATTCAGTACTTC

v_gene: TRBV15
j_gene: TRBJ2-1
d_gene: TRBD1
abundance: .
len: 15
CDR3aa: CATSRDRDSYNEQFF
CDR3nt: TGTGCCACCAGCAGGGACAGGGACTCCTACAATGAGCAGTTCTTC

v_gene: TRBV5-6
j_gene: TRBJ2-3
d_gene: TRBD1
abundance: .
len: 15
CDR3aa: CASSRQGVGTDTQYF
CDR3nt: TGTGCCAGCAGCCGACAGGGGGTCGGCACAGATACGCAGTATTTT

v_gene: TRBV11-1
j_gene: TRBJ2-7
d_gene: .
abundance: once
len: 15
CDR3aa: CASSFGQFGKDEQYF
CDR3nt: TGTGCCAGCAGCTTCGGCCAGTTTGGAAAGGACGAGCAGTACTTC

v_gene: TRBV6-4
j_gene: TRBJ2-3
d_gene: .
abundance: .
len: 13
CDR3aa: CASSRVLTDTQYF
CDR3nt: TGTGCCAGCAGCAGGGTTTTGACAGATACGCAGTATTTT

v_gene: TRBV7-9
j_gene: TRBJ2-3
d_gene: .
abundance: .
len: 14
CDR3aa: CASSLGLAPDTQYF
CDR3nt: TGTGCCAGCAGCTTAGGGCTAGCTCCAGATACGCAGTATTTT

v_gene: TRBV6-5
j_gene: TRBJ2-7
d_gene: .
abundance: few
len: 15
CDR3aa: CASSPARLLAYEQYF
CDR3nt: TGTGCCAGCAGTCCCGCAAGGCTGTTAGCCTACGAGCAGTACTTC

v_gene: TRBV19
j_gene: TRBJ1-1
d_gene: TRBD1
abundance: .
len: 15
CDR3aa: CASSIQGQADTEAFF
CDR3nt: TGTGCCAGTAGTATTCAGGGACAGGCGGACACTGAAGCTTTCTTT

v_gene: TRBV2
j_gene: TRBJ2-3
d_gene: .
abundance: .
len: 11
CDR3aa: CASSVQYTQYF
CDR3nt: TGTGCCAGCAGTGTACAGTATACGCAGTATTTT

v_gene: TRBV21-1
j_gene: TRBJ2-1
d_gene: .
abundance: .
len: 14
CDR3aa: CASSSSGGVNEQFF
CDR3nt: TGTGCCAGCAGCAGTAGCGGGGGGGTTAATGAGCAGTTCTTC

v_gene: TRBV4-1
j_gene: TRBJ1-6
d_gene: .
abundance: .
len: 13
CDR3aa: CASSLAGVPPLHF
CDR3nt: TGCGCCAGCAGCCTGGCGGGGGTCCCACCCCTCCACTTT

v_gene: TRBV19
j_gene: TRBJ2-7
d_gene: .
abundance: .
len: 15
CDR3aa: CASSIEAGNPYEQYF
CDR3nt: TGTGCCAGTAGTATCGAGGCAGGGAACCCCTACGAGCAGTACTTC

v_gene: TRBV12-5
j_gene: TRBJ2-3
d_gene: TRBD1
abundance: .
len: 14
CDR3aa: CASGLTGSTDTQYF
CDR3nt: TGTGCTAGTGGCCTGACAGGGAGCACAGATACGCAGTATTTT

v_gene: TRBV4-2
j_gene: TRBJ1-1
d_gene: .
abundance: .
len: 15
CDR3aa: CASSQGPGAGTEAFF
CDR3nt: TGTGCCAGCAGCCAAGGTCCAGGGGCGGGCACTGAAGCTTTCTTT